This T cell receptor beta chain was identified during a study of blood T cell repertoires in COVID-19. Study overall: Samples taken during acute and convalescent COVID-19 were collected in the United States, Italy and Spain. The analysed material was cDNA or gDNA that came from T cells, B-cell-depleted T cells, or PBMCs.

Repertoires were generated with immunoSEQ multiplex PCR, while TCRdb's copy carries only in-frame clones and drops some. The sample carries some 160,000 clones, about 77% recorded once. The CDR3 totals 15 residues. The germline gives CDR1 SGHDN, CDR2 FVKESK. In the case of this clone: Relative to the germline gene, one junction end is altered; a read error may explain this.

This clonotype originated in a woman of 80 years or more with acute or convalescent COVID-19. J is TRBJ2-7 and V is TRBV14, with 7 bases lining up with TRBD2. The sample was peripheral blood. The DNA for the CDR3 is TGTGCCACCAGCCAAACGCGGGGACCGGGGGGAGAGCAGTACTTC. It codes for CATSQTRGPGGEQYF.